Each of the 3 T cell receptor beta chains below was sequenced from the same sample in a study of T cells in Graves' hyperthyroidism and ophthalmopathy. TCR beta CDR3 regions were amplified from RNA transcripts. A first-round RT-PCR of the TCR CDR3 used the HTBI primer set. MiXCR was run by TCRdb on the multiplex PCR reads, yielding one entry per CDR3 protein. The profile covers hundreds of thousands of distinct CDR3 sequences, with about a sixth appearing a single time and roughly a sixth taken by the ten largest. Input material: blood. These receptors were taken from a woman between 18 and 29 years old with Graves' ophthalmopathy.

The chain employs TRBV4-3 and TRBJ1-1; a possible D gene is TRBD1 (5 bases). V lost 4 bases to trimming and J lost 2 bases, with 14 bases between them. This CDR3 contains 15 residues. Germline V gives CDR1 LGHNA, CDR2 YSLEER. CDR3 in DNA: TGCGCCAGCAGCCTTAGACAAGGGGCCAACACTGAAGCTTTCTTT. Translated: CASSLRQGANTEAFF.

The sample holds many counts of this clonotype. CDR3 loop: CSARGGYQETQYF. In DNA form, the CDR3 reads TGCAGTGCTAGAGGCGGGTACCAAGAGACCCAGTACTTC. This sequence joins TRBV20-1 and TRBJ2-5, with a tentative D call TRBD2 (5 bases). The ends were cut back, 1 base at V and 0 bases at J, with 6 bases in the middle. Germline loops: CDR1 DFQATT, CDR2 SNEGSKA (reference sequence). There are 13 residues in the CDR3.

This clonotype was seen many times. The chain couples TRBV20-1 to TRBJ2-7; 10 bases align to TRBD2. There are 13 residues in the CDR3. The junction had 7 bases not matched to a gene; V was cut back by 6 bases and J by 5 bases. Germline assignment: CDR1 DFQATT and CDR2 SNEGSKA (reference sequence). The CDR3 sequence: CSAALAGDHEQYF. CDR3 DNA sequence: TGCAGTGCCGCCCTAGCGGGAGATCACGAGCAGTACTTC.